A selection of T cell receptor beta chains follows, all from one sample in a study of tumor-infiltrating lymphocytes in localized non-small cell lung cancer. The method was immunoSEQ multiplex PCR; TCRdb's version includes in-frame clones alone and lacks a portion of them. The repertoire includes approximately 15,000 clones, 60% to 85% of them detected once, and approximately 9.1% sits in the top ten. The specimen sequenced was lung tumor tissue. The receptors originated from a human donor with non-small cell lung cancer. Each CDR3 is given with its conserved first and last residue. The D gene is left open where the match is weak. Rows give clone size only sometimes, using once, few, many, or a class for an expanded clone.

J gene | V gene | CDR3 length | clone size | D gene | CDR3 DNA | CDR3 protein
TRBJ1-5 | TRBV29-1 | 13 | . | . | TGCAGCGTAGCCGACCAGAACAATCAGCCCCAGCATTTT | CSVADQNNQPQHF
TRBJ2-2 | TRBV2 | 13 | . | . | TGTGCCAGCACCCTCGAGGGCACCGGGGAGCTGTTTTTT | CASTLEGTGELFF
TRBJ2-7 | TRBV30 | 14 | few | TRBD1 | TGTGCCTGGAGTGTCGGGACAGGGTCCCACGAGCAGTACTTC | CAWSVGTGSHEQYF
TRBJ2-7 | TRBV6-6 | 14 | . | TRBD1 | TGTGCCAGCAGTTCGGACAGGGGCTCCTACGAGCAGTACTTC | CASSSDRGSYEQYF
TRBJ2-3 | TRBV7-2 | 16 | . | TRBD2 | TGTGCCAGCAGCTTAGGAGCGGGAGGGCGTACAGATACGCAGTATTTT | CASSLGAGGRTDTQYF
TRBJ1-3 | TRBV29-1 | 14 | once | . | TGCAGCGCTAAACAGGGCAGCTCTGGAAACACCATATATTTT | CSAKQGSSGNTIYF
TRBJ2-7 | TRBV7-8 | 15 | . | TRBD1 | TGTGCCAGCAGCCCCGGACAGGCCGCGCGGGTCGAGCAGTACTTC | CASSPGQAARVEQYF
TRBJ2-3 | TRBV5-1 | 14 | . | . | TGCGCCAGCAGCTTTGAACGGACCACAGATACGCAGTATTTT | CASSFERTTDTQYF
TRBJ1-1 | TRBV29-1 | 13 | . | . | TGCAGCGCCGGGACCTTCATGAACACTGAAGCTTTCTTT | CSAGTFMNTEAFF
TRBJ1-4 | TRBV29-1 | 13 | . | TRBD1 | TGCAGCGTGGTGACAGGGGGAAATGAAAAACTGTTTTTT | CSVVTGGNEKLFF
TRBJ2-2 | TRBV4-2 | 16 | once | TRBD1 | TGTGCCAGCAGTTCAGGGACAGGGCTGAACACCGGGGAGCTGTTTTTT | CASSSGTGLNTGELFF
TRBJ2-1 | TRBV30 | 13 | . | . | TGTGCCTGGAGTGTAGGTCCCTACAATGAGCAGTTCTTC | CAWSVGPYNEQFF
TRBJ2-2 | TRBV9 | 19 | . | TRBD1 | TGTGCCAGCAGCGGCCCTTATTTGGGACAGGGATTCAACACCGGGGAGCTGTTTTTT | CASSGPYLGQGFNTGELFF
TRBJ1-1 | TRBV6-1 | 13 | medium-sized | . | TGTGCCAGCAAGGACATTTCGAACACTGAAGCTTTCTTT | CASKDISNTEAFF
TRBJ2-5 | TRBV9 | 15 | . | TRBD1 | TGTGCCAGCAGCGTCGACAGGGGGCGGGAGGAGACCCAGTACTTC | CASSVDRGREETQYF
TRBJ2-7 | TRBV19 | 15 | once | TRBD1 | TGTGCCAGTAGTATCATGGGACAGTCATCTTACGAGCAGTACTTC | CASSIMGQSSYEQYF
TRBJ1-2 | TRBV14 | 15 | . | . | TGTGCCAGCAGCCAGGTCGAATCCACTAACTATGGCTACACCTTC | CASSQVESTNYGYTF
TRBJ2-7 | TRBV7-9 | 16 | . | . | TGTGCCAGCAGCTTGTCACTAGGGGCCCAAACCTACGAGCAGTACTTC | CASSLSLGAQTYEQYF
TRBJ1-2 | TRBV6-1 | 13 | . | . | TGTGCCAGCAGTGGAGGGGGGGAATATGGCTACACCTTC | CASSGGGEYGYTF
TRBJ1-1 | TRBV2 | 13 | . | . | TGTGCCAGCAGTGGCGGGGAGAACACTGAAGCTTTCTTT | CASSGGENTEAFF
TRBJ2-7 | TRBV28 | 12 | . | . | TGTGCCAGCAGTTTAGGGGGGCGAGAGCAGTACTTC | CASSLGGREQYF